This TCR beta chain was identified in a study of T-cell reconstitution after alpha-beta-depleted transplantation in children. Library preparation (for TCRbeta) was performed with unique molecular identifiers. TCRdb re-analysed the PCR reads in MiXCR, keeping a single row per CDR3 protein. The sample records almost 400,000 distinct CDR3 sequences, roughly 21% being singletons. Germline CDR1 and CDR2: MRHNA and SNTAGT. The CDR3 consists of 13 residues. The V gene lost 4 bases and the J gene lost 6 bases, with 10 bases spanning the gap. This clonotype appeared a few times. The clonotype comes from a human donor who donated a stem cell graft to a child with acute myeloid leukemia. V and J are TRBV6-4 and TRBJ2-1; the D gene is possibly TRBD2 (6 bases). The sequences come from PBMCs from the stem cell graft donor, collected from the stem cell graft. CDR3 nucleotide sequence: TGTGCCAGCAGTGTTTGGGGAGGCAATGAGCAGTTCTTC. Its translation is CASSVWGGNEQFF.